Presented here are 18 T cell receptor beta chains from one specimen sequenced in a study of T cells after yellow fever vaccination. MiXCR, run by TCRdb on the 5' RACE reads, gives a single entry per CDR3 protein. The sample consists of roughly 110,000 distinct CDR3 sequences, around 8% of them appearing once. The source material was CD8+ T cells sorted from PBMCs, sampled 45 days after the yellow fever booster vaccination. The receptors originated from a man younger than 45 who received the YFV17D yellow fever vaccine.

The sample holds a few counts of this clonotype. The chain has TRBV5-1 and TRBJ2-7; D gene ambiguous. Germline V lookup: CDR1 SGHRS, CDR2 YFSETQ. The CDR3 has 14 residues. V lost 7 bases and J lost 0, with 14 bases in between. CDR3: CASGLGPYSYEQYF. CDR3 sequence (DNA): TGCGCCAGCGGCCTCGGTCCGTACTCCTACGAGCAGTACTTC.

This clonotype was observed many times. The V and J genes are TRBV27 and TRBJ2-2; D may be TRBD1 or TRBD2 (5 bases each). The germline V gene has CDR1 MNHEY and CDR2 SMNVEV (reference sequence). This CDR3 spans 17 amino acids. The ends were cut back, 4 bases at V and 2 bases at J, with 17 bases in the middle. DNA for the CDR3: TGTGCCAGCAGTTGGGACCCCGAATTCGGTAACACCGGGGAGCTGTTTTTT. It is translated as CASSWDPEFGNTGELFF.

This clonotype was found a few times. The CDR3 loop is CASLRAERATDTQYF. In nucleotides, the CDR3 is TGCGCCAGCCTCCGTGCGGAGCGGGCCACAGATACGCAGTATTTT. V is TRBV5-1 and J is TRBJ2-3; D possibly corresponds to TRBD2 (6 bases). Germline V gene data show CDR1 as SGHRS and CDR2 as YFSETQ. This CDR3 has 15 amino acids. Trimming took 7 bases from V and 2 from J, leaving 17 bases between them.

This clonotype has only a few counts. The chain is built from TRBV6-5 and TRBJ1-2; TRBD1 is a possible D gene (6 bases). This CDR3 has 13 residues. With 5 bases removed from V and 8 bases from J, the gap between germline ends came to 15 bases. Germline CDR1 and CDR2: MNHEY and SVGAGI. The CDR3 coding sequence is TGTGCCAGCAGTACCGGGACAACTCCAGGCTACACCTTC. Protein: CASSTGTTPGYTF.

This clonotype was recorded many times. This rearrangement joins TRBV11-1 to TRBJ2-1; 7 bases are shared with TRBD2. With 4 bases clipped from V and 0 bases from J, the junction kept 15 bases outside the gene matches. Germline V gives CDR1 SGHAT, CDR2 FQDESV (reference sequence). The CDR3 is made up of 19 amino acids. Here the CDR3 DNA reads TGTGCCAGCAGCTCCAGGGCGGGGGACCCGCAGAGCTCCTACAATGAGCAGTTCTTC. Protein: CASSSRAGDPQSSYNEQFF.

At least ten counts were recorded for this clonotype. The rearrangement joins TRBV10-2 to TRBJ1-1, with D possibly TRBD1 on 5 matching bases. The CDR3 consists of 14 residues. CDR1 is WSHSY, CDR2 SAAADI, per germline. Trimming took off 3 bases at V and 5 bases at J, with 13 bases between the two ends. This CDR3 is CASSDEGLRTEAFF. For the CDR3, the DNA is TGCGCCAGCAGTGACGAGGGGTTGAGGACTGAAGCTTTCTTT.

There are many counts of this clonotype. The chain combines TRBV3-1 with TRBJ2-2; D not resolved. The CDR3 loop spans 14 amino acids. Germline values: CDR1 LGHDT, CDR2 YNNKEL (reference sequence). V was cut by 2 bases and J by 6 bases, with 10 bases left in between. The chain's CDR3 is CASSQLQGAGELFF. In DNA form, the CDR3 reads TGTGCCAGCAGCCAACTTCAAGGTGCCGGGGAGCTGTTTTTT.

V usage is TRBV30 and J usage is TRBJ2-1; no definite D call. The CDR3 has 14 residues. Per the germline V gene, CDR1 is GTSNPN and CDR2 is SVGIG (reference sequence). V lost 6 bases, J lost 3 bases, and 15 bases lay in between. The CDR3 loop is CACLGCRFYNEQFF. DNA of the CDR3: TGTGCCTGTCTAGGGTGCCGTTTCTACAATGAGCAGTTCTTC.

The genes are TRBV14 and TRBJ2-3; TRBD2 might be the D (7 bases). Germline assignment: CDR1 SGHDN and CDR2 FVKESK. Trimming took off 4 bases at V and 3 bases at J, with 14 bases between the two ends. This CDR3 is built from 15 residues. The CDR3 region is CASSPWGGGTDTQYF. The CDR3 DNA sequence: TGTGCCAGCAGCCCTTGGGGAGGGGGAACAGATACGCAGTATTTT. Full variable domain (missing parts from reference TRBV14 and TRBJ2-3): EAGVTQFPSHSVIEKGQTVTLRCDPISGHDNLYWYRRVMGKEIKFLLHFVKESKQDESGMPNNRFLAERTGGTYSTLKVQPAELEDSGVYFCASSPWGGGTDTQYFGPGTRLTVL.

This clonotype has at least ten counts. This rearrangement joins TRBV6-5 to TRBJ2-5; D is unclear. Between the trimmed V and J ends, which lost 0 bases and 4 bases, there was a span of 9 bases. The CDR3 is 14 amino acids. Germline V gives CDR1 MNHEY, CDR2 SVGAGI. CDR3 DNA: TGTGCCAGCAGTTACTCTGGAGTCGGAGAGACCCAGTACTTC. Translated, it gives CASSYSGVGETQYF.

There are many counts of this clonotype. The chain couples TRBV10-3 to TRBJ1-2; D unclear. V was trimmed by 2 bases and J by 3 bases, leaving 13 bases between them. The length of the CDR3 is 15 residues. CDR1 is ENHRY and CDR2 is SYGVKD in the germline V gene. The CDR3 loop reads CAISEPLRRDYGYTF. CDR3 in DNA: TGTGCCATCAGTGAGCCGCTCCGACGGGACTATGGCTACACCTTC.

This clonotype was counted many times. The V call is TRBV12-3 or TRBV12-4, the J call TRBJ1-2; D call uncertain. The V end was cut by 2 bases, the J end by 10 bases, with 8 bases between. The CDR3 covers 11 residues. CDR3 DNA sequence: TGTGCCAGCAGTTTAATTAGGGACTACACCTTC. The encoded protein is CASSLIRDYTF.

This clonotype was seen many times. The rearrangement uses TRBV27 and TRBJ2-4, with TRBD2 matching over 10 bases. In germline, CDR1 is MNHEY, CDR2 SMNVEV (reference sequence). The CDR3 has 17 amino acids. Losses at the gene ends were 7 bases for V and 0 bases for J; bases not matched to a gene: 9. CDR3 amino acids: CASNWLAGVLAKNIQYF. CDR3 coding DNA: TGTGCCAGCAATTGGCTAGCGGGAGTACTAGCCAAAAACATTCAGTACTTC.

This clonotype was picked up many times. The chain links TRBV7-8 to TRBJ2-7; TRBD1 matches 12 bases. This CDR3 contains 16 residues. Germline trimming cut 1 base from V and 4 bases from J; bases unmatched to any gene: 5. Germline-derived CDR1 and CDR2 are SGHVS and FQNEAQ. The CDR3 sequence: CASSLGGTGGLYEQYF. The CDR3 nucleotides are TGTGCCAGCAGCTTAGGGGGGACAGGGGGCTTATACGAGCAGTACTTC.

The V call is TRBV28, the J call TRBJ1-3; possible D gene TRBD1, 5 bases. Trimming left V 11 bases short and J 5 bases short, with 19 bases between. CDR3 size: 14 residues. Per the germline V gene, CDR1 is MDHEN and CDR2 is SYDVKM. CDR3 region: CAHGTARVRNTIYF. DNA of the CDR3: TGTGCCCACGGGACGGCCAGGGTCAGAAACACCATATATTTT. Drawing the rest from reference TRBV28 and TRBJ1-3, the complete variable domain is DVKVTQSSRYLVKRTGEKVFLECVQDMDHENMFWYRQDPGLGLRLIYFSYDVKMKEKGDIPEGYSVSREKKERFSLILESASTNQTSMYLCAHGTARVRNTIYFGEGSWLTVV.

The chain recombines TRBV30 with TRBJ1-2, with D perhaps matching TRBD1 (5 bases). The length of the CDR3 is 17 residues. V was trimmed by 3 bases and J by 4 bases, leaving 24 bases between them. Germline CDR1 reads GTSNPN; CDR2 reads SVGIG (reference sequence). In DNA form, the CDR3 reads TGTGCCTGGAGGCACACCGACCCCAGGGCAGGACCCTATGGCTACACCTTC. Residues: CAWRHTDPRAGPYGYTF.

This clonotype has only a few counts. The chain combines TRBV14 with TRBJ2-1; 8 nucleotides match TRBD2. V lost 2 bases, J lost 7 bases, and 4 bases stayed unmatched. The germline gives CDR1 SGHDN, CDR2 FVKESK. The CDR3 runs to 14 residues. The CDR3 here is CASSQNPSGNEQFF. CDR3 nucleotide sequence: TGTGCCAGCAGCCAAAACCCTAGCGGGAATGAGCAGTTCTTC.

This clonotype was counted at least ten times. CDR3 coding DNA: TGCAGCGTAGGGGGACAGCCAACCTACGAGCAGTACTTC. This sequence encodes CSVGGQPTYEQYF. V gene TRBV29-1 combines with J gene TRBJ2-7, with 7 bases fitting TRBD1. Germline V CDR1 and CDR2: SQVTM, ANQGSEA. Trimming removed 6 bases from V and 2 bases from J; junction bases left unmatched: 7. CDR3 length: 13 amino acids.